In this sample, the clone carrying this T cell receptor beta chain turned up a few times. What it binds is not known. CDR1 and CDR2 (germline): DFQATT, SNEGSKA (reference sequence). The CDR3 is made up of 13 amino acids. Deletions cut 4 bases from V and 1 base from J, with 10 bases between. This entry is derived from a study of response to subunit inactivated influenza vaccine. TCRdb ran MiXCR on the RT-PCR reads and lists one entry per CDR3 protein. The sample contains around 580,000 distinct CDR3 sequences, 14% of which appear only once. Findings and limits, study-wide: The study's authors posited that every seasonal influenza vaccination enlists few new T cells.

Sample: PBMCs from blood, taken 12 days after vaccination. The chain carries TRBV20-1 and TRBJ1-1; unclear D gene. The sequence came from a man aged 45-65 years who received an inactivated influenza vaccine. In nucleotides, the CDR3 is TGCAGTGCTAACGCAGGCCCGAACACTGAAGCTTTCTTT. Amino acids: CSANAGPNTEAFF.